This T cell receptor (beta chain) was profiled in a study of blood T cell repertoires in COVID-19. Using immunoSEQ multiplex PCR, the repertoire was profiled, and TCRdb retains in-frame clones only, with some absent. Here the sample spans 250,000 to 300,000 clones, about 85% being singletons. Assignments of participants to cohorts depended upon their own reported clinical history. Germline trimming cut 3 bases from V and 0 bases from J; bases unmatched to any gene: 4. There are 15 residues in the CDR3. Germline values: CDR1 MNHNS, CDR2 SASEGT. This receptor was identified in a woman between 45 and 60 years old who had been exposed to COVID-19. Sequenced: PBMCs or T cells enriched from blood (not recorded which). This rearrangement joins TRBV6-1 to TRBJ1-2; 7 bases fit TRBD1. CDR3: CASSETGKANYGYTF. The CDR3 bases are TGTGCCAGCAGTGAGACAGGGAAGGCTAACTATGGCTACACCTTC.